The 15 T cell receptor beta chains reported below all come from one sample, sequenced in a study of CD8+CD57+ T cells in acquired aplastic anemia. TCR beta VDJ and CDR3 were profiled, and genomic DNA was the template. TCRdb re-called the reads through MiXCR, storing one row per CDR3 protein. The sample holds around 170,000 distinct CDR3 sequences, just under 65% seen once. The sequenced sample consisted of sorted CD4+, CD8+, or CD8+CD57+ T cells (not recorded which) from PBMCs. Every receptor here comes from a human donor in good health.

The table lists this clonotype with a few counts. This may stem from a read error, because a much larger clone lies one nucleotide away. The rearrangement links TRBV7-9 to TRBJ2-7; TRBD1 aligns across 9 bases. Germline CDR1 and CDR2: SEHNR and FQNEAQ (reference sequence). The CDR3 spans 15 residues. V shed 5 bases and J 5 bases; nucleotides not matched to a gene: 10. CDR3 residues: CASSVTRDRDHEQYF. The CDR3 coding sequence is TGTGCCAGCAGCGTCACCCGGGACAGGGACCACGAGCAGTACTTC.

This clonotype was counted only a few times. V usage is TRBV5-1 and J usage is TRBJ1-6; tentative D call: TRBD1 (6 bases). V was pared by 0 bases and J by 10 bases, with 11 bases between. Germline lookup yields CDR1 SGHRS and CDR2 YFSETQ. The length of the CDR3 is 14 residues. The CDR3 loop reads CASSLAGRGSPLHF. In DNA form, the CDR3 reads TGCGCCAGCAGCTTGGCTGGCAGGGGCTCACCCCTCCACTTT.

This sequence joins TRBV20-1 and TRBJ1-1, with unresolved D. The germline V gene has CDR1 DFQATT and CDR2 SNEGSKA (reference sequence). The V and J ends lost 3 bases and 7 bases respectively, with 15 bases between them. This CDR3 spans 13 amino acids. The CDR3 reads CSASPTLRGEAFF. The DNA of the CDR3 is TGCAGTGCTAGTCCGACCCTGCGCGGTGAAGCTTTCTTT.

This clonotype was counted many times. CDR3 nucleotides: TGTGCCAGCAGCAAATTGGACGGATACACTGAAGCTTTCTTT. Amino acid sequence: CASSKLDGYTEAFF. V usage is TRBV7-9 and J usage is TRBJ1-1; D remains unclear. The length of the CDR3 is 14 residues. Germline V CDR1 and CDR2: SEHNR, FQNEAQ (reference sequence). V lost 5 bases and J lost 3, with 13 bases in between.

The chain couples TRBV19 to TRBJ2-2; 14 bases match TRBD2. Germline values: CDR1 LNHDA, CDR2 SQIVND (reference sequence). The CDR3 is 18 residues long. V shed 7 bases, J shed 7 bases, and the junction held 14 bases outside the gene matches. The CDR3 protein is CASKGTSGSWAFGGELFF. The CDR3, as DNA: TGTGCCAGTAAGGGGACTAGCGGGAGTTGGGCCTTCGGCGGGGAGCTGTTTTTT.

About this clonotype itself: One end of the junction does not line up with germline, which may come from a read error. V usage is TRBV10-1 and J usage is TRBJ2-3; D uncertain. The CDR3 spans 12 residues. Germline values: CDR1 WNHNN, CDR2 SYGVQD (reference sequence). CDR3 sequence (DNA): TGTGCCATCAGTCGAGACGGAGATACGCAGTATTTT. Protein product: CAISRDGDTQYF.

This rearrangement joins TRBV25-1 to TRBJ2-3; TRBD2 might be the D (6 bases). Looked up from germline, CDR1 is MGHDK and CDR2 is SYGVNS. This CDR3 has 15 amino acids. V was clipped by 11 bases and J by 0 bases, with 18 bases between them. The CDR3 coding sequence is TGTGCCTCAGTGGAGGGTGGGACTAGCACAGATACGCAGTATTTT. This gives the protein CASVEGGTSTDTQYF.

This clonotype occurred a few times. The CDR3 is CAISERTVSLPETQYF. DNA for the CDR3: TGTGCCATCAGTGAAAGAACAGTCTCTTTGCCAGAGACCCAGTACTTC. V gene TRBV10-3 combines with J gene TRBJ2-5, with D unresolved. CDR1 ENHRY and CDR2 SYGVKD come from the germline V gene. The CDR3 covers 16 residues. Trimming took 3 bases from V and 4 from J, leaving 18 bases between them.

The V and J genes are TRBV2 and TRBJ2-2; no clear D gene. Germline values: CDR1 SNHLY, CDR2 FYNNEI. Trimming cost V 7 bases and J 6 bases, with 15 bases left between them. CDR3 length equals 14 residues. The CDR3 region is CASNPLSAAGELFF. The CDR3 bases are TGTGCCAGCAATCCTCTAAGTGCGGCCGGGGAGCTGTTTTTT.

The genes are TRBV7-6 and TRBJ2-3; D might be TRBD2 (5 bases). The germline gives CDR1 SGHVS, CDR2 FNYEAQ. The CDR3 spans 15 residues. V was cut by 3 bases and J by 4 bases, with 14 bases left in between. The DNA for the CDR3 is TGTGCCAGCAGCTTTTACCCCACTAGTGCAGATACGCAGTATTTT. It yields the protein CASSFYPTSADTQYF.

The V call is TRBV29-1, the J call TRBJ2-2; the D is unclear. Germline V gene data show CDR1 as SQVTM and CDR2 as ANQGSEA. The CDR3 is 12 residues long. V lost 6 bases and J lost 1, with 6 bases in between. The CDR3 bases are TGCAGCGTGCAGCAGAACACCGGGGAGCTGTTTTTT. This translates into CSVQQNTGELFF.

There are a few counts of this clonotype. CDR3 sequence (DNA): TGCAGTGCTAGGGGAGTACAGGAGGCTTCACCCCTCCACTTT. The encoded protein is CSARGVQEASPLHF. V is TRBV20-1 and J is TRBJ1-6, with D possibly matching TRBD1 (5 bases). This CDR3 comprises 14 residues. The V gene lost 3 bases and the J gene lost 9 bases, with 15 bases spanning the gap. Looked up from germline, CDR1 is DFQATT and CDR2 is SNEGSKA (reference sequence).

This chain links TRBV7-3 with TRBJ2-7; the match to TRBD2 covers 7 bases. The CDR3 is made up of 12 amino acids. Germline V gene lookup returns CDR1 SGHTA and CDR2 FQGTGA. V trimming: 4 bases; J trimming: 6 bases; junction bases outside the gene matches: 3. CDR3 amino acids: CASSSRGGEQYF. The CDR3 DNA is TGTGCCAGCAGCTCCCGCGGGGGCGAGCAGTACTTC.

The J gene is TRBJ2-3, the V gene TRBV9, with 9 nucleotides matching TRBD2. Germline lookup yields CDR1 SGDLS and CDR2 YYNGEE. The CDR3 is made up of 18 amino acids. J lost 4 bases, V lost 4 bases, and 16 bases had no gene match. The chain's CDR3 is CASSLFSDGREGADTQYF. CDR3 DNA sequence: TGTGCCAGCAGCCTTTTTAGTGACGGGCGGGAGGGCGCAGATACGCAGTATTTT.

The rearrangement links TRBV20-1 to TRBJ1-2, with D possibly being TRBD1 (5 bases). V gave up 0 bases and J gave up 0 bases, with 14 bases separating them. The CDR3 is made up of 16 amino acids. Germline V gene sequence: CDR1 DFQATT, CDR2 SNEGSKA (reference sequence). The CDR3 protein is CSARDSAGRPNYGYTF. CDR3 nucleotides: TGCAGTGCTAGAGATTCGGCAGGGCGGCCTAACTATGGCTACACCTTC.